These 18 T cell receptor beta chains originate from one sample sequenced in a study of blood T cells in healthy people across ages (dated by TCRdb to the mid-2010s). Libraries were constructed by 5' RACE. TCRdb shows the sequencer as Illumina HiSeq 2500. A second 7 to 11 cycle PCR used a sample-barcoded 5' primer and a J-beta primer mix. The public reads were run again by TCRdb, first through fastp at Q25 and then through MiXCR, and only productive beta chains were kept. Rows merge per CDR3 protein into single entries with the most common DNA and genes. For this sample there are about 280,000 distinct CDR3 sequences; 27% appear just once. The top ten clonotypes cover approximately 28% of the sample. Sequencing was done on a sample of blood. These receptors originate from a woman aged 70-85 years in good health.

Only a few counts were recorded for this clonotype. V usage is TRBV5-6 and J usage is TRBJ2-1; 14 nucleotides agree with TRBD2. The CDR3 totals 14 residues. V trimming: 2 bases; J trimming: 15 bases; junction bases outside the gene matches: 7. Germline V gene sequence: CDR1 SGHDT, CDR2 YYEEEE. In DNA, the CDR3 is TGTGCCAGCAGCTTAGGGACTAGCGGGAGTACGGGGTTCTTC. Protein sequence: CASSLGTSGSTGFF.

V gene TRBV25-1 combines with J gene TRBJ2-7; no firm D call. The CDR3 runs to 13 residues. Germline loops: CDR1 MGHDK, CDR2 SYGVNS. Trimming removed 5 bases at V and 0 bases at J, with 8 bases between. CDR3 coding DNA: TGTGCCAGCAGTTCGCCCACCTCCTACGAGCAGTACTTC. It yields the protein CASSSPTSYEQYF.

In DNA form, the CDR3 reads TGTGCCAGCAGTGAGAGAGTGATGGGGACAGATACGCAGTATTTT. Its protein is CASSERVMGTDTQYF. V usage is TRBV6-1 and J usage is TRBJ2-3; D not resolved. Trimming took off 3 bases at V and 3 bases at J, with 13 bases between the two ends. CDR3 length: 15 residues. Germline CDR1 and CDR2: MNHNS and SASEGT.

The chain is built from TRBV6-8 and TRBJ2-4; 8 bases agree with TRBD2. CDR1 is MNHGY and CDR2 is SAAAGT in the germline V gene. J was trimmed by 1 base and V by 11 bases; bases with no gene match: 10. This CDR3 has 15 amino acids. The chain's CDR3 is CAARRGGLAKNIQYF. The DNA of the CDR3 is TGTGCCGCCCGACGGGGGGGCTTGGCCAAAAACATTCAGTACTTC.

This clonotype was observed many times. The chain links TRBV6-6 to TRBJ1-5; no definite D call. Trimming shortened V by 7 bases and J by 9 bases, and 19 bases separated the two germline ends. The CDR3 runs 14 residues. Germline V CDR1 and CDR2: MNHNY, SVGAGI (reference sequence). The CDR3 sequence: CASTYGNSERPQHF. CDR3 in DNA: TGTGCCAGCACCTACGGGAATTCTGAGCGGCCCCAGCATTTT.

The rearrangement links TRBV7-9 to TRBJ2-7; 7 bases are shared with TRBD1. CDR3 length equals 13 residues. V was clipped by 3 bases and J by 8 bases; unmatched bases: 7. Germline CDR1 is SEHNR and CDR2 is FQNEAQ (reference sequence). The CDR3 DNA reads TGTGCCAGCAGCTTTGGGACAGCGCCCCAGCAGTACTTC. It translates to CASSFGTAPQQYF.

V is TRBV6-1 and J is TRBJ2-3; 15 bases are shared with TRBD2. Trimming at V came to 6 bases and at J to 4 bases, leaving 11 bases not matched to a gene. CDR3 length: 18 residues. Germline V gene sequence: CDR1 MNHNS, CDR2 SASEGT. The CDR3 sequence: CASSRNPGLAGGSDTQYF. CDR3 nucleotide sequence: TGTGCCAGCAGCCGAAATCCGGGACTAGCGGGAGGTTCAGATACGCAGTATTTT.

This clonotype was observed at least ten times. The chain employs TRBV7-2 and TRBJ2-5; D possibly uses TRBD1 or TRBD2 (5 bases each). The CDR3 spans 14 residues. Germline CDR1 is SGHTA and CDR2 is FQGNSA. The ends were cut back, 5 bases at V and 2 bases at J, with 12 bases in the middle. Written as DNA, the CDR3 is TGTGCCAGCAGCGGGCTTGGGGGTCAAGAGACCCAGTACTTC. Residues: CASSGLGGQETQYF. Variable domain in full (rest from reference TRBV7-2 and TRBJ2-5): GAGVSQSPSNKVTEKGKDVELRCDPISGHTALYWYRQSLGQGLEFLIYFQGNSAPDKSGLPSDRFSAERTGGSVSTLTIQRTQQEDSAVYLCASSGLGGQETQYFGPGTRLLVL.

This clonotype occurred many times. The chain employs TRBV15 and TRBJ1-4, with a tentative D call TRBD1 (5 bases). V lost 2 bases, J lost 7 bases, and 5 bases lay in between. The CDR3 extends over 12 amino acids. Looked up from germline, CDR1 is LNHNV and CDR2 is YYDKDF (reference sequence). CDR3 in amino acids: CATSRQGEKLFF. CDR3 nucleotide sequence: TGTGCCACCAGCAGACAGGGTGAAAAACTGTTTTTT.

The chain carries TRBV12-3 or TRBV12-4 and TRBJ1-1, with D perhaps matching TRBD1 (5 bases). This CDR3 region has 13 residues. V lost 7 bases and J 4 bases, leaving 13 bases between the germline ends. In DNA form, the CDR3 reads TGTGCCAGCAACCCCGGTGGGGGCACTGAAGCTTTCTTT. Translation gives CASNPGGGTEAFF.

The J gene is TRBJ2-7, the V gene TRBV23-1; D gene unclear. TRBV23-1 is filed as an ORF, its function uncertain. With 1 base removed from V and 2 bases from J, the gap between germline ends came to 6 bases. The CDR3 is made up of 13 amino acids. The CDR3 region is CASSQYSPYEQYF. Written as DNA, the CDR3 is TGCGCCAGCAGTCAATACTCGCCCTACGAGCAGTACTTC.

This clonotype was observed a few times. The chain is built from TRBV6-1 and TRBJ1-6; no reliable D call. CDR1 is MNHNS, CDR2 SASEGT, per germline. This CDR3 spans 12 amino acids. Deletions cut 5 bases from V and 12 bases from J, with 11 bases between. This chain's CDR3 is CASSPVGEPLHF. Written as DNA, the CDR3 is TGTGCCAGCAGTCCTGTAGGAGAACCCCTCCACTTT.

This clonotype showed up just a few times. The chain couples TRBV7-8 to TRBJ1-6, with TRBD1 as a possible D gene (5 bases). This CDR3 has 14 amino acids. Trimming cost V 1 base and J 9 bases, with 10 bases left between them. Germline V gene sequence: CDR1 SGHVS, CDR2 FQNEAQ. The CDR3: CASSLEGSGSPLHF. The CDR3 region has the DNA TGTGCCAGCAGCTTAGAGGGGTCCGGTTCACCCCTCCACTTT. The whole variable domain, remainder taken from reference TRBV7-8 and TRBJ1-6, is GAGVSQSPRYKVAKRGQDVALRCDPISGHVSLFWYQQALGQGPEFLTYFQNEAQLDKSGLPSDRFFAERPEGSVSTLKIQRTQQEDSAVYLCASSLEGSGSPLHFGNGTRLTVT.

This clonotype was counted ten times or more. The DNA of the CDR3 is TGTGCCAGCAGCTCACAACTAGGCGGGTCCTACGAGCAGTACTTC. Protein sequence: CASSSQLGGSYEQYF. The V call is TRBV11-2, the J call TRBJ2-7, with D maybe TRBD2 (5 bases). Germline assignment: CDR1 SGHAT and CDR2 FQNNGV. This CDR3 comprises 15 residues. Trimming cost V 4 bases and J 1 base, with 14 bases left between them.

This sequence joins TRBV6-6 and TRBJ2-7; D call uncertain. This CDR3 region has 13 residues. V lost 4 bases and J lost 6, with 13 bases in between. Germline lookup yields CDR1 MNHNY and CDR2 SVGAGI (reference sequence). The CDR3 coding sequence is TGTGCCAGCAGTTCACCCCCGTTACGCGAGCAGTACTTC. The encoded protein is CASSSPPLREQYF.

V is TRBV20-1 and J is TRBJ1-2; the D is unclear. V lost 2 bases, J lost 0 bases, and 10 bases lay in between. CDR1 is DFQATT and CDR2 is SNEGSKA in the germline V gene (reference sequence). There are 14 residues in the CDR3. CDR3 in amino acids: CSARSRTANYGYTF. The CDR3 DNA is TGCAGTGCTAGATCGCGGACGGCTAACTATGGCTACACCTTC.

This clonotype was detected only a few times. The genes are TRBV10-3 and TRBJ2-5, with D perhaps matching TRBD2 (5 bases). The DNA matches TRBJ2-1 better at its end, which makes the J call doubtful. Germline V gene data show CDR1 as ENHRY and CDR2 as SYGVKD. The length of the CDR3 is 17 residues. In DNA, the CDR3 is TGTGCCATCAGTGAGACCCCTGGTGGGAGTGGTTACAATGAGCAGTTCTTC. It codes for CAISETPGGSGYNEQFF.

The CDR3 loop is CASSFRAGGYNEQFF. The CDR3 DNA is TGTGCCAGCAGCTTCCGAGCGGGAGGATACAATGAGCAGTTCTTC. The chain uses TRBV7-2 and TRBJ2-7; TRBD2 matches at 9 bases. The DNA matches TRBJ2-1 better at its end, which makes the J call doubtful. Germline V gene data show CDR1 as SGHTA and CDR2 as FQGNSA. CDR3 length equals 15 residues.